This is a list of T cell receptor beta chains from one sample in a study of early T cells in non-severe SARS-CoV-2 infection. TCRdb reanalysed the 5' RACE reads using MiXCR and keeps one entry per CDR3 protein. The data contain 26,000 or so distinct CDR3 sequences, more than 4.5% of them singletons. Sequenced input: whole blood. Every receptor here comes from an adult who was a healthcare worker with PCR-confirmed SARS-CoV-2 infection or an uninfected control (not recorded which). The CDR3 runs from the conserved cysteine through the conserved F or W. Each record gives: D gene, V gene, J gene, clone size, CDR3 protein, CDR3 DNA. D genes are given only for firm matches. Clone size appears in some rows only: once, few, many, or a class for an expanded clone.

D gene: NA; V gene: TRBV3-1; J gene: TRBJ2-3; clone size: few; CDR3 protein: CASSQAGTSHTDTQYF; CDR3 DNA: TGTGCCAGCAGCCAAGCGGGGACCTCCCACACAGATACGCAGTATTTT
D gene: NA; V gene: TRBV27; J gene: TRBJ2-5; clone size: NA; CDR3 protein: CASSLGFWQETQYF; CDR3 DNA: TGTGCCAGCAGTTTAGGGTTTTGGCAAGAGACCCAGTACTTC
D gene: TRBD1; V gene: TRBV29-1; J gene: TRBJ2-7; clone size: NA; CDR3 protein: CSARDRHYEQYF; CDR3 DNA: TGCAGCGCCCGGGACAGGCACTACGAGCAGTACTTC
D gene: NA; V gene: TRBV9; J gene: TRBJ1-2; clone size: many; CDR3 protein: CASSPQTANYGYTF; CDR3 DNA: TGTGCCAGCAGCCCCCAGACAGCTAACTATGGCTACACCTTC
D gene: NA; V gene: TRBV12-3/TRBV12-4; J gene: TRBJ2-3; clone size: many; CDR3 protein: CASSTYPDTQYF; CDR3 DNA: TGTGCCAGCAGTACCTACCCAGATACGCAGTATTTT
D gene: NA; V gene: TRBV3-1; J gene: TRBJ2-7; clone size: few; CDR3 protein: CASSQEDRPYEQYF; CDR3 DNA: TGTGCCAGCAGCCAAGAGGACAGACCTTACGAGCAGTACTTC
D gene: NA; V gene: TRBV20-1; J gene: TRBJ2-3; clone size: many; CDR3 protein: CSANGVLSTDTQYF; CDR3 DNA: TGCAGTGCTAATGGAGTCCTTTCCACAGATACGCAGTATTTT
D gene: TRBD1; V gene: TRBV7-9; J gene: TRBJ1-4; clone size: few; CDR3 protein: CASSLRGQGRTSTNEKLFF; CDR3 DNA: TGTGCCAGCAGCTTACGCGGACAGGGGCGAACTTCAACTAATGAAAAACTGTTTTTT
D gene: NA; V gene: TRBV5-1; J gene: TRBJ1-4; clone size: NA; CDR3 protein: CASSLAGRTNEKLFF; CDR3 DNA: TGCGCCAGCAGCTTGGCCGGCAGAACTAATGAAAAACTGTTTTTT
D gene: NA; V gene: TRBV9; J gene: TRBJ1-2; clone size: few; CDR3 protein: CASSTIPRGTYGYTF; CDR3 DNA: TGTGCCAGCAGCACGATCCCTAGGGGTACCTATGGCTACACCTTC
D gene: TRBD1; V gene: TRBV20-1; J gene: TRBJ2-3; clone size: many; CDR3 protein: CSATSPGQGSDTQYF; CDR3 DNA: TGCAGTGCTACAAGTCCGGGACAGGGGTCAGATACGCAGTATTTT
D gene: NA; V gene: TRBV20-1; J gene: TRBJ1-4; clone size: many; CDR3 protein: CSARQLEGATNEKLFF; CDR3 DNA: TGCAGTGCTAGACAGCTGGAGGGGGCAACTAATGAAAAACTGTTTTTT
D gene: NA; V gene: TRBV27; J gene: TRBJ2-3; clone size: medium-sized; CDR3 protein: CASSSRPLSGTDTQYF; CDR3 DNA: TGTGCCAGCAGTTCACGACCGTTATCGGGCACAGATACGCAGTATTTT
D gene: NA; V gene: TRBV10-1; J gene: TRBJ2-2; clone size: many; CDR3 protein: CASSSGPNTGELFF; CDR3 DNA: TGCGCCAGCAGTTCAGGGCCCAACACCGGGGAGCTGTTTTTT
D gene: NA; V gene: TRBV5-4; J gene: TRBJ1-4; clone size: many; CDR3 protein: CASSSPGGPNEKLFF; CDR3 DNA: TGTGCCAGCAGCTCACCGGGGGGACCTAATGAAAAACTGTTTTTT
D gene: NA; V gene: TRBV5-6; J gene: TRBJ2-5; clone size: few; CDR3 protein: CASSPVQAAWVETQYF; CDR3 DNA: TGTGCCAGCAGCCCCGTACAGGCGGCCTGGGTAGAGACCCAGTACTTC
D gene: NA; V gene: TRBV27; J gene: TRBJ1-4; clone size: few; CDR3 protein: CASGLTASNEKLFF; CDR3 DNA: TGTGCCAGCGGGTTGACGGCCTCTAATGAAAAACTGTTTTTT
D gene: NA; V gene: TRBV7-8; J gene: TRBJ1-6; clone size: many; CDR3 protein: CASSLTATFNSPLHF; CDR3 DNA: TGTGCCAGCAGCTTGACAGCTACCTTTAATTCACCCCTCCACTTT
D gene: NA; V gene: TRBV11-2; J gene: TRBJ2-3; clone size: many; CDR3 protein: CASSSIGTDTQYF; CDR3 DNA: TGTGCCAGCAGCTCAATTGGGACAGATACGCAGTATTTT
D gene: NA; V gene: TRBV3-1; J gene: TRBJ2-3; clone size: many; CDR3 protein: CASSPTRSGDTQYF; CDR3 DNA: TGTGCCAGCAGCCCAACACGGAGCGGAGATACGCAGTATTTT
D gene: NA; V gene: TRBV24-1; J gene: TRBJ1-2; clone size: few; CDR3 protein: CATSDRSNGYTF; CDR3 DNA: TGTGCCACCAGTGACCGGTCCAACGGCTACACCTTC
D gene: TRBD2; V gene: TRBV5-1; J gene: TRBJ2-5; clone size: few; CDR3 protein: CASSIVRGGQETQYF; CDR3 DNA: TGCGCCAGCAGCATAGTACGGGGGGGCCAAGAGACCCAGTACTTC
D gene: TRBD1; V gene: TRBV2; J gene: TRBJ2-2; clone size: NA; CDR3 protein: CASSVDRGDITGELFF; CDR3 DNA: TGTGCCAGCAGCGTCGACAGGGGGGACATAACCGGGGAGCTGTTTTTT
D gene: NA; V gene: TRBV7-2; J gene: TRBJ1-1; clone size: NA; CDR3 protein: CASSLARPGAEAFF; CDR3 DNA: TGTGCCAGCAGCTTAGCTCGGCCAGGGGCTGAAGCTTTCTTT
D gene: TRBD2; V gene: TRBV5-5; J gene: TRBJ2-5; clone size: many; CDR3 protein: CASRGLAQETQYF; CDR3 DNA: TGTGCCAGCAGGGGACTAGCGCAAGAGACCCAGTACTTC
D gene: NA; V gene: TRBV7-9; J gene: TRBJ2-7; clone size: many; CDR3 protein: CASSFYSVYEQYF; CDR3 DNA: TGTGCCAGCAGCTTCTACAGCGTCTACGAGCAGTACTTC
D gene: NA; V gene: TRBV6-5; J gene: TRBJ2-3; clone size: NA; CDR3 protein: CASNSPDTQYF; CDR3 DNA: TGTGCCAGCAATAGCCCAGATACGCAGTATTTT
D gene: NA; V gene: TRBV7-9; J gene: TRBJ2-5; clone size: many; CDR3 protein: CASSLGGIPETQYF; CDR3 DNA: TGTGCCAGCAGCTTAGGAGGCATTCCTGAGACCCAGTACTTC
D gene: NA; V gene: TRBV30; J gene: TRBJ1-5; clone size: many; CDR3 protein: CAWSEGAASNQPQHF; CDR3 DNA: TGTGCCTGGAGCGAGGGCGCGGCTAGCAATCAGCCCCAGCATTTT
D gene: TRBD1; V gene: TRBV7-9; J gene: TRBJ2-7; clone size: few; CDR3 protein: CASSLERQGAGEQYF; CDR3 DNA: TGTGCCAGCAGCTTAGAGCGCCAGGGGGCTGGAGAGCAGTACTTC
D gene: NA; V gene: TRBV10-1; J gene: TRBJ2-3; clone size: NA; CDR3 protein: CASSDFTRSTDTQYF; CDR3 DNA: TGCGCCAGCAGTGACTTCACTAGAAGCACAGATACGCAGTATTTT
D gene: NA; V gene: TRBV19; J gene: TRBJ1-5; clone size: many; CDR3 protein: CASSIRGFSNQPQHF; CDR3 DNA: TGTGCCAGTAGTATCCGAGGGTTTAGCAATCAGCCCCAGCATTTT
D gene: TRBD1; V gene: TRBV29-1; J gene: TRBJ1-2; clone size: many; CDR3 protein: CSTTGTGVRYGYTF; CDR3 DNA: TGCAGCACAACCGGGACAGGGGTTCGGTATGGCTACACCTTC
D gene: NA; V gene: TRBV5-5; J gene: TRBJ2-7; clone size: NA; CDR3 protein: CASSPGLLNYEQYF; CDR3 DNA: TGTGCCAGCAGCCCCGGACTTTTAAACTACGAGCAGTACTTC
D gene: NA; V gene: TRBV10-1; J gene: TRBJ1-1; clone size: many; CDR3 protein: CASSDQNTEAFF; CDR3 DNA: TGCGCCAGCAGTGATCAGAACACTGAAGCTTTCTTT
D gene: TRBD1; V gene: TRBV5-1; J gene: TRBJ2-7; clone size: medium-sized; CDR3 protein: CASSWGQGGGEQYF; CDR3 DNA: TGCGCCAGCAGCTGGGGACAGGGGGGCGGCGAGCAGTACTTC
D gene: NA; V gene: TRBV13; J gene: TRBJ1-1; clone size: few; CDR3 protein: CASSLGAGAPEAFF; CDR3 DNA: TGTGCCAGCAGCTTAGGGGCCGGGGCGCCTGAAGCTTTCTTT
D gene: NA; V gene: TRBV5-1; J gene: TRBJ1-1; clone size: NA; CDR3 protein: CASSLRTEMNTEAFF; CDR3 DNA: TGCGCCAGCAGCCTCCGGACAGAAATGAACACTGAAGCTTTCTTT
D gene: NA; V gene: TRBV11-3; J gene: TRBJ2-5; clone size: medium-sized; CDR3 protein: CASSEVGETQYF; CDR3 DNA: TGTGCCAGCAGCGAGGTCGGGGAGACCCAGTACTTC
D gene: TRBD2; V gene: TRBV5-1; J gene: TRBJ2-1; clone size: many; CDR3 protein: CASSLTGTIYNEQFF; CDR3 DNA: TGCGCCAGCAGCCTGACCGGGACTATCTACAATGAGCAGTTCTTC
D gene: TRBD2; V gene: TRBV30; J gene: TRBJ2-1; clone size: few; CDR3 protein: CAWVAGVTYNEQFF; CDR3 DNA: TGTGCCTGGGTAGCGGGGGTTACCTACAATGAGCAGTTCTTC
D gene: NA; V gene: TRBV6-2/TRBV6-3; J gene: TRBJ1-2; clone size: many; CDR3 protein: CATNPRTNGYTF; CDR3 DNA: TGTGCCACCAACCCCAGGACCAATGGCTACACCTTC
D gene: TRBD2; V gene: TRBV20-1; J gene: TRBJ2-7; clone size: many; CDR3 protein: CSVKRGPYEQYF; CDR3 DNA: TGCAGTGTAAAGCGGGGGCCCTACGAGCAGTACTTC
D gene: TRBD1; V gene: TRBV4-1; J gene: TRBJ1-1; clone size: many; CDR3 protein: CASSQVGINRGHTEAFF; CDR3 DNA: TGCGCCAGCAGCCAAGTCGGAATTAACAGGGGGCACACTGAAGCTTTCTTT
D gene: NA; V gene: TRBV7-9; J gene: TRBJ1-2; clone size: medium-sized; CDR3 protein: CASSPIYGDDSYGYTF; CDR3 DNA: TGTGCCAGCAGTCCCATCTACGGGGATGATAGCTATGGCTACACCTTC
D gene: TRBD1; V gene: TRBV7-6; J gene: TRBJ1-6; clone size: many; CDR3 protein: CASSSDRGNSPLHF; CDR3 DNA: TGTGCCAGCAGCTCGGACAGGGGTAATTCACCCCTCCACTTT
D gene: NA; V gene: TRBV7-2; J gene: TRBJ2-5; clone size: NA; CDR3 protein: CASSLRTAQETQYF; CDR3 DNA: TGTGCCAGCAGCCTAAGGACAGCTCAAGAGACCCAGTACTTC
D gene: NA; V gene: TRBV7-9; J gene: TRBJ2-1; clone size: many; CDR3 protein: CASSPRDNEQFF; CDR3 DNA: TGTGCCAGCAGCCCCAGGGACAATGAGCAGTTCTTC
D gene: NA; V gene: TRBV29-1; J gene: TRBJ2-5; clone size: NA; CDR3 protein: CSVVLGTETQYF; CDR3 DNA: TGCAGCGTTGTTTTAGGTACAGAGACCCAGTACTTC
D gene: TRBD1; V gene: TRBV29-1; J gene: TRBJ2-2; clone size: many; CDR3 protein: CSVAGTGVTGELFF; CDR3 DNA: TGCAGCGTTGCGGGGACAGGGGTCACCGGGGAGCTGTTTTTT
D gene: TRBD1; V gene: TRBV3-1; J gene: TRBJ1-2; clone size: many; CDR3 protein: CASSPRQGYGYTF; CDR3 DNA: TGTGCCAGCAGCCCCCGACAGGGCTATGGCTACACCTTC
D gene: NA; V gene: TRBV10-1; J gene: TRBJ1-6; clone size: NA; CDR3 protein: CASSKTGGLSPLHF; CDR3 DNA: TGCGCCAGCAGCAAGACAGGCGGGCTTTCACCCCTCCACTTT